The source of this T cell receptor (beta chain) is a study of blood T cell repertoires in COVID-19. Trimming removed 4 bases at V and 3 bases at J, with 13 bases between. Per the germline V gene, CDR1 is MNHEY and CDR2 is SVGAGI. CDR3 length equals 14 residues. Using immunoSEQ multiplex PCR, the repertoire was profiled, and TCRdb retains in-frame clones only, with some absent. The data show 200,000 to 300,000 clones, approximately 90% seen once. The V call is TRBV6-5, the J call TRBJ2-7; D is perhaps TRBD1 (6 bases). Material for sequencing was PBMCs or T cells enriched from blood (not recorded which). This clonotype originated in a woman aged 25 to 45 with acute COVID-19. CDR3 protein: CASSLGTGIYEQYF. DNA of the CDR3: TGTGCCAGCAGTTTGGGAACAGGGATCTACGAGCAGTACTTC.